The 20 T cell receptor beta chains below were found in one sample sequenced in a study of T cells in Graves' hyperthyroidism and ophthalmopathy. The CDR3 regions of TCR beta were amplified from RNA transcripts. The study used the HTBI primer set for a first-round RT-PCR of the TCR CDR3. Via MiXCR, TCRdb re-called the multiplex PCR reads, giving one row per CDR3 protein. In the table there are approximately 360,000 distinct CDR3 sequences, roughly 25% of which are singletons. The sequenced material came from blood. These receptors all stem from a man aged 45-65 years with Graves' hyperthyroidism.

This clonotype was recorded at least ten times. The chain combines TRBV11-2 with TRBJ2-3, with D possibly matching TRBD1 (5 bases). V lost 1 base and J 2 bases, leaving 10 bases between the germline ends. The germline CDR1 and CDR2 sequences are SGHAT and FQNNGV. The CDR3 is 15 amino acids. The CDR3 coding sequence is TGTGCCAGCAGCTTAGTGGGCAGGGACACAGATACGCAGTATTTT. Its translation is CASSLVGRDTDTQYF. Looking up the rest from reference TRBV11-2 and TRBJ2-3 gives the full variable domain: EAGVAQSPRYKIIEKRQSVAFWCNPISGHATLYWYQQILGQGPKLLIQFQNNGVVDDSQLPKDRFSAERLKGVDSTLKIQPAKLEDSAVYLCASSLVGRDTDTQYFGPGTRLTVL.

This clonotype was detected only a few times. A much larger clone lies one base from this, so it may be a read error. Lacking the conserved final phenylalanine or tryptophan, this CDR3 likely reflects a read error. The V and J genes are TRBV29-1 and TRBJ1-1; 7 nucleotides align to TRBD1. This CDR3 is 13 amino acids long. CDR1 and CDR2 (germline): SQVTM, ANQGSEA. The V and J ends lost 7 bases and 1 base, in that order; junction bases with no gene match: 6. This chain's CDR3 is CSGKGQPNTEAFS. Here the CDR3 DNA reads TGCAGCGGTAAGGGACAGCCGAACACTGAAGCTTTCTCT.

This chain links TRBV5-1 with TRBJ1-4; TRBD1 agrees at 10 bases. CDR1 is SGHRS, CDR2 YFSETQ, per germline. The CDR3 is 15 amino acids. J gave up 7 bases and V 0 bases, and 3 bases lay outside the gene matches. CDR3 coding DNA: TGCGCCAGCAGCTTGGCCGGGACAGGGGCTGAAAAACTGTTTTTT. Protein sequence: CASSLAGTGAEKLFF.

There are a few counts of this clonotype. The DNA of the CDR3 is TGTGCCAGCAGCCCCGGGACTAGCCGAACGCAGTATTTT. Amino acid sequence: CASSPGTSRTQYF. The chain employs TRBV7-9 and TRBJ2-3; 9 bases are shared with TRBD2. This CDR3 has 13 amino acids. Germline loops: CDR1 SEHNR, CDR2 FQNEAQ (reference sequence). After removal of 5 bases from V and 9 bases from J, the junction contained 6 bases not matched to a gene.

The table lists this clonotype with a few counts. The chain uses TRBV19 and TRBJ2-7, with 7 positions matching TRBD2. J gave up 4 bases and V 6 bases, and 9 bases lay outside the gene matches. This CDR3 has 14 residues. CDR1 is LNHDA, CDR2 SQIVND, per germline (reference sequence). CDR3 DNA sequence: TGTGCCAGTAGCTGGGGAGGGAACCAATACGAGCAGTACTTC. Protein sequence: CASSWGGNQYEQYF.

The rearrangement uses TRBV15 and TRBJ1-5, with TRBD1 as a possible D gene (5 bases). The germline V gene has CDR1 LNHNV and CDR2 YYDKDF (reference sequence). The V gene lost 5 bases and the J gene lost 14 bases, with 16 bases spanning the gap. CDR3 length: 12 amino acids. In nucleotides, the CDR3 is TGTGCCACCAGCGGGGAGGGACGGTGGGAGCATTTT. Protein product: CATSGEGRWEHF.

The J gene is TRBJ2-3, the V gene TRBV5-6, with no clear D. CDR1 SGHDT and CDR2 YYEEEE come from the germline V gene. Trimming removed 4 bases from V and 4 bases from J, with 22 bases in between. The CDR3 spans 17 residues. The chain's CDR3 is CASSPTDGGFFPDTQYF. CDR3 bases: TGTGCCAGCAGCCCTACGGACGGTGGCTTCTTCCCAGATACGCAGTATTTT.

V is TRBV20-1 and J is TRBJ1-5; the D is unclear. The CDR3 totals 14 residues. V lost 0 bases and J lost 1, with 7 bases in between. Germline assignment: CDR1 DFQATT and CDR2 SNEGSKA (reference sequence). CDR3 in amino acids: CSARETGSNQPQHF. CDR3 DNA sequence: TGCAGTGCTAGAGAGACCGGGAGCAATCAGCCCCAGCATTTT.

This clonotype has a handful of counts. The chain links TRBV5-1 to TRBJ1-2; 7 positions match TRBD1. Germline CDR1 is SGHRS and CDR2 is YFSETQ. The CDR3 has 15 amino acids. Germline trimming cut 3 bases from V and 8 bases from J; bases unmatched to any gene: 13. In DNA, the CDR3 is TGCGCCAGCAGCTCCGAGGGGGCCAGGGGAAGCGGCTACACCTTC. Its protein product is CASSSEGARGSGYTF. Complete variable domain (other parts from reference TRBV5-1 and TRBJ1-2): KAGVTQTPRYLIKTRGQQVTLSCSPISGHRSVSWYQQTPGQGLQFLFEYFSETQRNKGNFPGRFSGRQFSNSRSEMNVSTLELGDSALYLCASSSEGARGSGYTFGSGTRLTVV.

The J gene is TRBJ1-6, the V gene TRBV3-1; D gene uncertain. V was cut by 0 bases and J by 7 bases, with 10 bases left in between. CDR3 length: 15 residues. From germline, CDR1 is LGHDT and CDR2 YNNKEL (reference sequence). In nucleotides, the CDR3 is TGTGCCAGCAGCCAAGATAGGCACCGAAATTCACCCCTCCACTTT. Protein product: CASSQDRHRNSPLHF.

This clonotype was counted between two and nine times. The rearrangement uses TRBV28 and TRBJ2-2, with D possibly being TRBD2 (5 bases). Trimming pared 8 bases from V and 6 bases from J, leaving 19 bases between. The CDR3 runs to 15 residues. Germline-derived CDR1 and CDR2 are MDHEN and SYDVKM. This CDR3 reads CASLNTETGSGELFF. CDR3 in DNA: TGTGCCAGCCTTAATACGGAGACGGGGTCCGGGGAGCTGTTTTTT.

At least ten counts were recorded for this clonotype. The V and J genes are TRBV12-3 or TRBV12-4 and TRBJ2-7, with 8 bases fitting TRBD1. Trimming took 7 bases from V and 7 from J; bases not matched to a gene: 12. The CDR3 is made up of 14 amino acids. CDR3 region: CASMSYRGVREQYF. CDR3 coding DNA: TGTGCCAGCATGTCTTACAGGGGGGTTCGGGAGCAGTACTTC.

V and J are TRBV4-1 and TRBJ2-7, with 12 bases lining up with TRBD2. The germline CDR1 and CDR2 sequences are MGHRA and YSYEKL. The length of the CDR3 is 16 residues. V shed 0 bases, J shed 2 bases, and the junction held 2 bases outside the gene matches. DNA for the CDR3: TGCGCCAGCAGCCAAGACCGACTAGCGGGGGCCTACGAGCAGTACTTC. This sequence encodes CASSQDRLAGAYEQYF.

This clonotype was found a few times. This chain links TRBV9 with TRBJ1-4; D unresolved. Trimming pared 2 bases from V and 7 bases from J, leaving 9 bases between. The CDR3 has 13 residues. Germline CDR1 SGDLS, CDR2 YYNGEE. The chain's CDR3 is CASSVGGSEKLFF. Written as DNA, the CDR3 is TGTGCCAGCAGCGTGGGAGGTTCTGAAAAACTGTTTTTT.

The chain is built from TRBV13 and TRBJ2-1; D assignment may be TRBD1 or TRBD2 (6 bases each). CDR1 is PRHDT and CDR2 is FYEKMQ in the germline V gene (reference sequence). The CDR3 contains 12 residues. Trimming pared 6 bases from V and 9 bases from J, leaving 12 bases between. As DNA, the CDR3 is TGTGCCAGCAGACCCGAGGGGGGTGAGCAGTTCTTC. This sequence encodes CASRPEGGEQFF.

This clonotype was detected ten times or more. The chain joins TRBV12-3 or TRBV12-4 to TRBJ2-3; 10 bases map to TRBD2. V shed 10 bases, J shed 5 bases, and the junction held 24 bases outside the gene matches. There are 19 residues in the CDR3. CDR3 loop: CATTPGLLAGPTGLDTQYF. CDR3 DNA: TGTGCCACCACCCCCGGTTTACTAGCGGGACCAACGGGGTTAGATACGCAGTATTTT.

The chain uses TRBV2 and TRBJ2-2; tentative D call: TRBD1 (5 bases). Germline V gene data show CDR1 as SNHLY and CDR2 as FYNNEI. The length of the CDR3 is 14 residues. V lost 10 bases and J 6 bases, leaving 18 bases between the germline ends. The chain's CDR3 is CATSEQGRAGELFF. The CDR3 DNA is TGTGCCACCTCTGAGCAGGGTCGGGCCGGGGAGCTGTTTTTT.

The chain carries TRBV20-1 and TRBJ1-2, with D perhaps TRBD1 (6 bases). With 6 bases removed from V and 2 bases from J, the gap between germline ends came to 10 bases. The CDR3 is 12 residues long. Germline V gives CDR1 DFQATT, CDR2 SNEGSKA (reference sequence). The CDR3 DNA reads TGCAGTGCCGCCACAGGGAACTATGGCTACACCTTC. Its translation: CSAATGNYGYTF.

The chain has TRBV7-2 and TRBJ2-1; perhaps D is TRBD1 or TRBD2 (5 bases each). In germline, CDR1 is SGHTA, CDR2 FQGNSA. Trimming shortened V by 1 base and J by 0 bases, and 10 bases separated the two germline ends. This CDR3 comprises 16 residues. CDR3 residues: CASSLVGGDSYNEQFF. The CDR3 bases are TGTGCCAGCAGCTTAGTTGGGGGTGACTCCTACAATGAGCAGTTCTTC.

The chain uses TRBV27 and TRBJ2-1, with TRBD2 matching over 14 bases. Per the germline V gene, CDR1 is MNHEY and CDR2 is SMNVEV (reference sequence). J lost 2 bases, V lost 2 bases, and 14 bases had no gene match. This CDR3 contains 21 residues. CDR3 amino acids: CASSLAKKGLAGGGTYNEQFF. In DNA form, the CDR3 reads TGTGCCAGCAGTTTAGCGAAAAAAGGACTAGCGGGAGGAGGGACCTACAATGAGCAGTTCTTC.